This T cell receptor (beta chain) comes out of a study of T cells after yellow fever vaccination. This clonotype was seen only a few times. What it recognizes is unknown. Overall study findings and caveats: On re-exposure, the response was weaker but peaked faster, at day 5 versus 15.

TCRdb analysed the 5' RACE reads with MiXCR anew, one entry per CDR3 protein. In the table there are some 500,000 distinct CDR3 sequences, approximately 13% of which are singletons. V lost 5 bases, J lost 7 bases, and 14 bases lay in between. This CDR3 has 14 residues. Per the germline V gene, CDR1 is MNHNS and CDR2 is SASEGT. This clonotype originated in a man aged 25 to 45 who received the YFV17D yellow fever vaccine. V is TRBV6-1 and J is TRBJ2-2, with D perhaps being TRBD1 or TRBD2 (5 bases each). Sequencing used PBMCs, obtained on the day of the yellow fever booster vaccination. The CDR3 sequence is CASSPLPRGGELFF. The DNA for the CDR3 is TGTGCCAGCAGTCCCCTCCCGAGGGGCGGGGAGCTGTTTTTT.